This T cell receptor beta chain was sequenced during a study of cytomegalovirus exposure and HLA in healthy donors. Study-wide background: Around 89 million unique TCRs from HLA-typed donors made up an early data release.

Both 60 Vbeta primers and 13 Jbeta primers went into the PCR. Clones were read by immunoSEQ multiplex PCR, and TCRdb kept only the in-frame ones, dropping some. The sample yields 130,000 or so clones, less than 85% seen once. Trimming removed 0 bases from V and 0 bases from J, with 14 bases in between. The CDR3 covers 17 residues. Germline V gene data show CDR1 as LGHNT and CDR2 as FRNRAP. Overall study results and limits: Later analysis identified a missense DCLRE1C variant that was linked to TCR beta V- and J-gene trimming. Among CMV-associated TCR beta chains, most appeared HLA-restricted in a later analysis.

This clone was found a few times. The antigen remains undetermined. The genes are TRBV12-5 and TRBJ2-5, with D perhaps matching TRBD2 (6 bases). Specimen: PBMCs. The TCR sequence derives from a man in his late teens or twenties in good health and CMV-seropositive. In DNA, the CDR3 is TGTGCTAGTGGTTTGGTACTGGGCCGGGGGTACCAAGAGACCCAGTACTTC. The encoded protein is CASGLVLGRGYQETQYF. The variable domain in full, completed from reference TRBV12-5 and TRBJ2-5, reads DARVTQTPRHKVTEMGQEVTMRCQPILGHNTVFWYRQTMMQGLELLAYFRNRAPLDDSGMPKDRFSAEMPDATLATLKIQPSEPRDSAVYFCASGLVLGRGYQETQYFGPGTRLLVL.